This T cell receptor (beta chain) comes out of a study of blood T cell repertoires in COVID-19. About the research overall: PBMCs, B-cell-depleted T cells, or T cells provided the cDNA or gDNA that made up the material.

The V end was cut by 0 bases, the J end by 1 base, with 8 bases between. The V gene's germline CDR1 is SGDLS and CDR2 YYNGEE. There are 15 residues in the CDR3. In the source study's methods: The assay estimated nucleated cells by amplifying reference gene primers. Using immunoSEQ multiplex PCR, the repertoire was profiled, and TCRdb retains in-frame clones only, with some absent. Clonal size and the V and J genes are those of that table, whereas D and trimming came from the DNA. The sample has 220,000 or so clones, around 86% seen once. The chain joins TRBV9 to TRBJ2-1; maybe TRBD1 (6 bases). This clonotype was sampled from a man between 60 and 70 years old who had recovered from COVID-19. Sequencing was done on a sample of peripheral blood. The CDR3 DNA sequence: TGTGCCAGCAGCGTAGCTACAGGGTCCTACAATGAGCAGTTCTTC. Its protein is CASSVATGSYNEQFF.